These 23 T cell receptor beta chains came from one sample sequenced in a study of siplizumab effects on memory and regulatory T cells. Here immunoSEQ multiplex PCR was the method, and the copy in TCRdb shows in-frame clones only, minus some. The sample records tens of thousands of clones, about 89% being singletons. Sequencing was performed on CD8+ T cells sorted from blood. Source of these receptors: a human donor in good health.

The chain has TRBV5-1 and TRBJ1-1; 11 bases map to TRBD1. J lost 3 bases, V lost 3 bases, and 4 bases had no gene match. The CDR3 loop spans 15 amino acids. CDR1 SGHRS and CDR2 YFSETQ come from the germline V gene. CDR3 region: CASSSGQGVDTEAFF. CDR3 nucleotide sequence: TGCGCCAGCAGCTCGGGACAGGGGGTCGACACTGAAGCTTTCTTT.

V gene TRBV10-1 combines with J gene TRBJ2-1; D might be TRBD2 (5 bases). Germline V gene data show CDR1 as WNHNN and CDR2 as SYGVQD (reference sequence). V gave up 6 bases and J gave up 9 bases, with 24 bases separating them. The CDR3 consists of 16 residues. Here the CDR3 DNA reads TGCGCCAGCAGCCCGAATCGGGAAGGGCTCGAAGCTGAGCAGTTCTTC. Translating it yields CASSPNREGLEAEQFF.

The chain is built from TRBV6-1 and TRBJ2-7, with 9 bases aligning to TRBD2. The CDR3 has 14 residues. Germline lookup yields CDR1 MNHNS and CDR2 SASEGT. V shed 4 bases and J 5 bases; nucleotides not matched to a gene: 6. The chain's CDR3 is CASSASGEGNEQYF. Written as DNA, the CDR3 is TGTGCCAGCAGTGCTAGCGGGGAGGGTAACGAGCAGTACTTC.

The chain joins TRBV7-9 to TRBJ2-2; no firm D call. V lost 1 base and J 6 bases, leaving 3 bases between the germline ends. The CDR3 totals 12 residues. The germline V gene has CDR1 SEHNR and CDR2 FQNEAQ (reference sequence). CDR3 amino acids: CASSLDAGELFF. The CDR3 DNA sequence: TGTGCCAGCAGCTTAGATGCCGGGGAGCTGTTTTTT.

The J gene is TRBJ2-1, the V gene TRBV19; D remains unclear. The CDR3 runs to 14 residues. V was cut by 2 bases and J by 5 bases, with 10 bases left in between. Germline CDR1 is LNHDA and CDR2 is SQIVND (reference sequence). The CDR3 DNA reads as TGTGCCAGTAGTATACGACGCGCGGACAATGAGCAGTTCTTC. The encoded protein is CASSIRRADNEQFF.

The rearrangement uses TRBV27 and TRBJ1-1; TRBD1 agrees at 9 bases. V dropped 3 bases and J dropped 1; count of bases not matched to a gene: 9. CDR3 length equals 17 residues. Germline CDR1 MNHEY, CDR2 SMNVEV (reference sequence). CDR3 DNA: TGTGCCAGCAGTTTCAGCCCACAGGGGGCGGGGAACACTGAAGCTTTCTTT. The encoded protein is CASSFSPQGAGNTEAFF.

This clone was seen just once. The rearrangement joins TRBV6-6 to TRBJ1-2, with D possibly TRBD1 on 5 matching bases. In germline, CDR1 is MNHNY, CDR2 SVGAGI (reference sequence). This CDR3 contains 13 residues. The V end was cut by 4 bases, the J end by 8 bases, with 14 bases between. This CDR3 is CASSFPGAEGYTF. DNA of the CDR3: TGTGCCAGCAGTTTCCCCGGGGCCGAAGGCTACACCTTC.

The CDR3 DNA reads as TGTGCCGGCGGAAGGGGCAGGGAGATGGAGCAGTTCTTC. Its protein is CAGGRGREMEQFF. This chain links TRBV5-4 with TRBJ2-1, with D possibly called TRBD1 or TRBD2 (5 bases each). Trimming pared 10 bases from V and 10 bases from J, leaving 21 bases between. Germline V gene lookup returns CDR1 SGHNT and CDR2 YYREEE (reference sequence). The CDR3 has 13 residues.

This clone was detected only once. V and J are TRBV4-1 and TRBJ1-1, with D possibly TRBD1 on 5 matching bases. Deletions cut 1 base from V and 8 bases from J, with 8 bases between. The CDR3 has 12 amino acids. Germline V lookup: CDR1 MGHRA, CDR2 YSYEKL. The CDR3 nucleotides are TGCGCCAGCAGCCAAGGGGGGGTAGAAGCTTTCTTT. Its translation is CASSQGGVEAFF.

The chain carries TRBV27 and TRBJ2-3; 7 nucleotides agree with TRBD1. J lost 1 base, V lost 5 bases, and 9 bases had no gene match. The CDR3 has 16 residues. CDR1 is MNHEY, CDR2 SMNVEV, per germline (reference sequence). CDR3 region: CASSGLTGLGTDTQYF. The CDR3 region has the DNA TGTGCCAGCAGTGGTCTGACAGGGTTAGGCACAGATACGCAGTATTTT.

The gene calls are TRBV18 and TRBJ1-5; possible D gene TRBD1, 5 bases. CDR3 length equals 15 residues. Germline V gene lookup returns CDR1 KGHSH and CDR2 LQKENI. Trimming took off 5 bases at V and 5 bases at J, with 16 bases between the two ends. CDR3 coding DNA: TGTGCCAGCTCAGACCCCAGGGAATGGGATCAGCCCCAGCATTTT. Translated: CASSDPREWDQPQHF.

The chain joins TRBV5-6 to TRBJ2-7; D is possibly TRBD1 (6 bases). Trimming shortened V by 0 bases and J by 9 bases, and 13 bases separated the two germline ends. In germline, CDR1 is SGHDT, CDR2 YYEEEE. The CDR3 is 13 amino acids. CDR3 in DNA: TGTGCCAGCAGCTTGGTGGGGGCCGTTTGGCAGTACTTC. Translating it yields CASSLVGAVWQYF.

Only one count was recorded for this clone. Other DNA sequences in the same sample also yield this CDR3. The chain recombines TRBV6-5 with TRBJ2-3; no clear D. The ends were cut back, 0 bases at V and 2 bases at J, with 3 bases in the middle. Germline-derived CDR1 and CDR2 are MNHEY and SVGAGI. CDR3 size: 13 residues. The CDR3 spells CASSYSNTDTQYF. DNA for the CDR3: TGTGCCAGCAGTTACTCAAACACAGATACGCAGTATTTT.

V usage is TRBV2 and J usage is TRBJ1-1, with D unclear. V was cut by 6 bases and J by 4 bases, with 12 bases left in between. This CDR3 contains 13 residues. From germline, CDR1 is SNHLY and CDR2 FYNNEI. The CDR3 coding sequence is TGTGCCAGCAGCAAGGGAGATACCACTGAAGCTTTCTTT. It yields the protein CASSKGDTTEAFF. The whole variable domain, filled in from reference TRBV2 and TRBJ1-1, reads EPEVTQTPSHQVTQMGQEVILRCVPISNHLYFYWYRQILGQKVEFLVSFYNNEISEKSEIFDDQFSVERPDGSNFTLKIRSTKLEDSAMYFCASSKGDTTEAFFGQGTRLTVV.

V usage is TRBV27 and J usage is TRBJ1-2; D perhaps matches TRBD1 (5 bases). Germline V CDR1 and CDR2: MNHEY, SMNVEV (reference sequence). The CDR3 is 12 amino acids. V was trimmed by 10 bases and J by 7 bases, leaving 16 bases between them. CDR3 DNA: TGTGCCACCCTCGGGGGATGGAGTGGCTACACCTTC. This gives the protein CATLGGWSGYTF.

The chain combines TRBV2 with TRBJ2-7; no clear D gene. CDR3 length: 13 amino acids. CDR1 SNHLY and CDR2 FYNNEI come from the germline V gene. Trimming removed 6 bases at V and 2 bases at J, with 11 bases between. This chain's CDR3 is CASSHPDAYEQYF. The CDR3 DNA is TGTGCCAGCAGCCACCCCGATGCCTACGAGCAGTACTTC. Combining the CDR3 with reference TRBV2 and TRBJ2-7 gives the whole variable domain EPEVTQTPSHQVTQMGQEVILRCVPISNHLYFYWYRQILGQKVEFLVSFYNNEISEKSEIFDDQFSVERPDGSNFTLKIRSTKLEDSAMYFCASSHPDAYEQYFGPGTRLTVT.

In DNA form, the CDR3 reads TGTGCCAGCAGTAAAACTCTCGGACCGAGCTCCTACAATGAGCAGTTCTTC. As protein: CASSKTLGPSSYNEQFF. The genes are TRBV7-9 and TRBJ2-1, with unresolved D. The CDR3 has 17 residues. From germline, CDR1 is SEHNR and CDR2 FQNEAQ (reference sequence). V was cut by 6 bases and J by 0 bases, with 18 bases left in between.

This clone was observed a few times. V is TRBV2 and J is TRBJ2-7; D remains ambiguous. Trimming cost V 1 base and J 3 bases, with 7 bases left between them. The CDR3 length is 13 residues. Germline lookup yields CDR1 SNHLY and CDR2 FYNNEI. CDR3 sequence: CASSEGPDYEQYF. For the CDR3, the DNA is TGTGCCAGCAGTGAAGGACCGGACTACGAGCAGTACTTC.

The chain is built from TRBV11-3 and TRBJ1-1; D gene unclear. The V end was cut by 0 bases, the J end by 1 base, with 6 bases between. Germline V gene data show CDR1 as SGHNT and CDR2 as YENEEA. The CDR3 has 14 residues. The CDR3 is CASSLDWQNTEAFF. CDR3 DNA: TGTGCCAGCAGCTTAGATTGGCAGAACACTGAAGCTTTCTTT.

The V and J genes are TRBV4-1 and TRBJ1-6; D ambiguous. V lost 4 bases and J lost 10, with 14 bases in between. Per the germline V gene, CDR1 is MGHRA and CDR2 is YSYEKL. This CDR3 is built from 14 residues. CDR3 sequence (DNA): TGCGCCAGCAGCCCCGGGAGTCCGGGGTCACCCCTCCACTTT. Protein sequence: CASSPGSPGSPLHF.

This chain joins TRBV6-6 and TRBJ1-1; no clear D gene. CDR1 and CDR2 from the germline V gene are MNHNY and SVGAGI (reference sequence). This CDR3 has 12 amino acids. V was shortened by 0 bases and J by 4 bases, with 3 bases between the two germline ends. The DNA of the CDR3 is TGTGCCAGCAGTTACTCCCCCACTGAAGCTTTCTTT. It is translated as CASSYSPTEAFF.

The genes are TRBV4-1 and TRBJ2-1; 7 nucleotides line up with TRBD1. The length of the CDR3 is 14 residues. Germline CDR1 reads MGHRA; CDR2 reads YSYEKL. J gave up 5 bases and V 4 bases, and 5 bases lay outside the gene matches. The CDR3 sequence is CASSLLDRDNEQFF. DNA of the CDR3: TGCGCCAGCAGCCTTCTCGACAGGGACAATGAGCAGTTCTTC.

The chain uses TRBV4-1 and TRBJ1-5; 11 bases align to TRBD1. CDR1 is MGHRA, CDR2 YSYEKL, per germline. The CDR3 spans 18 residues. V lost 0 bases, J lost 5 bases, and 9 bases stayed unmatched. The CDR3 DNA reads TGCGCCAGCAGCCAAGAAGTTCTGCGGGACAGGGGGTATCAGCCCCAGCATTTT. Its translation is CASSQEVLRDRGYQPQHF.